This paragraph reports one T cell receptor beta chain. The data stem from a study of patients and donors after allogeneic stem cell transplantation. This CDR3 region has 12 residues. V was pared by 3 bases and J by 6 bases, with 9 bases between. MiXCR was run by TCRdb on the RT-PCR reads, yielding one entry per CDR3 protein. The data contain 190,000 or so distinct CDR3 sequences, about 38% of them singletons. The source material was blood, either unsorted or a sorted T cell fraction (not recorded which). The chain is built from TRBV12-3 or TRBV12-4 and TRBJ2-7; D is ambiguous. The clonotype originates from a human donor who was either an allogeneic HSCT recipient or a stem cell or donor lymphocyte infusion donor (not recorded which). It is not recorded whose cells these are; they may come from a transplant donor. CDR3 in amino acids: CASSLTLLEQYF. The CDR3 region has the DNA TGTGCCAGCAGTTTGACTTTGCTCGAGCAGTACTTC.